This is a list of T cell receptor beta chains from one sample in a study of brain T cells in children with intractable seizures. Libraries were prepared by immunoSEQ multiplex PCR; TCRdb keeps only in-frame clonotypes and omits some of them. The table shows some 80,000 clones, with under 95% occurring only once. The specimen was peripheral blood, collected at surgery. All receptors come from a girl aged 2 to 10 with Rasmussen encephalitis and intractable seizures. CDR3s include the opening cysteine and the closing phenylalanine or tryptophan. The order of the fields is V gene, D gene, clone size, J gene, CDR3 protein, CDR3 DNA. D genes are given only for firm matches. For some rows the clone size is stated as once, few or many, or as a class when expanded; others skip it.

TRBV3-1/TRBV3-2	TRBD2	.	TRBJ2-7	CASSQEASGRLYEQYF	TGTGCCAGCAGCCAAGAGGCCAGCGGGAGGCTCTACGAGCAGTACTTC
TRBV10-2	.	once	TRBJ2-2	CASSEIWERGTGELFF	TGCGCCAGCAGTGAGATCTGGGAACGGGGCACCGGGGAGCTGTTTTTT
TRBV27	.	.	TRBJ2-1	CASSFTPGPLINNEQFF	TGTGCCAGCAGTTTTACTCCGGGACCCCTGATCAACAATGAGCAGTTCTTC
TRBV24-1	TRBD1	.	TRBJ1-2	CATRSTGEADGYTF	TGTGCCACCAGATCGACAGGGGAAGCAGATGGCTACACCTTC
TRBV3-1/TRBV3-2	.	once	TRBJ1-1	CASSQQGLPTEAFF	TGTGCCAGCAGCCAACAGGGACTTCCCACTGAAGCTTTCTTT
TRBV28	TRBD1	.	TRBJ1-4	CASSLRTGGKLFF	TGTGCCAGCAGTTTGAGGACAGGGGGAAAACTGTTTTTT
TRBV2	TRBD1	.	TRBJ1-2	CASSGTGEEGYTF	TGTGCCAGCAGTGGCACAGGGGAAGAGGGCTACACCTTC
TRBV7-9	TRBD2	.	TRBJ2-7	CASSLVHGRWDEQYF	TGTGCCAGCAGCTTAGTGCACGGGAGGTGGGACGAGCAGTACTTC
TRBV5-1	.	.	TRBJ2-3	CASSLDGSTDTQYF	TGCGCCAGCAGCTTGGATGGTAGCACAGATACGCAGTATTTT
TRBV25-1	TRBD2	.	TRBJ2-7	CASSGGAGGPVDEQYF	TGTGCCAGCTCTGGTGGGGCGGGAGGGCCAGTTGACGAGCAGTACTTC
TRBV5-4	.	.	TRBJ1-2	CASSFGGDYGYTF	TGTGCCAGCAGCTTCGGGGGGGATTATGGCTACACCTTC
TRBV10-3	TRBD1	.	TRBJ1-2	CATKGGTGYGYTF	TGTGCCACCAAAGGGGGCACCGGCTATGGCTACACCTTC
TRBV11-2	TRBD1	.	TRBJ1-5	CASSAGTGGLQPQHF	TGTGCCAGCAGCGCCGGGACAGGGGGTCTTCAGCCCCAGCATTTT
TRBV6-5	.	once	TRBJ2-7	CASNQRGQVYEQYF	TGTGCCAGCAACCAACGGGGCCAGGTCTACGAGCAGTACTTC
TRBV29-1	TRBD2	.	TRBJ2-1	CSVVGRGLGPYNEQFF	TGCAGCGTTGTGGGTCGGGGACTAGGACCCTACAATGAGCAGTTCTTC
TRBV11-3	.	.	TRBJ1-3	CASSQGGNTIYF	TGTGCCAGCAGCCAAGGGGGAAACACCATATATTTT
TRBV6-1	.	.	TRBJ2-3	CASSEAPRGTDTQYF	TGTGCCAGCAGTGAGGCTCCTCGGGGCACAGATACGCAGTATTTT
TRBV30	TRBD1	.	TRBJ1-4	CAWSVRWSRGQGLRPNNEKLFF	TGTGCCTGGAGTGTACGGTGGTCGAGGGGGCAGGGGCTTAGACCCAATAATGAAAAACTGTTTTTT
TRBV7-9	.	once	TRBJ1-1	CASSLAEGTEAFF	TGTGCCAGCAGCTTAGCAGAGGGGACTGAAGCTTTCTTT
TRBV6-1	TRBD1	few	TRBJ1-3	CASSVKDRGSGNTIYF	TGTGCCAGCAGTGTCAAGGACAGGGGTTCTGGAAACACCATATATTTT
TRBV30	TRBD1	.	TRBJ2-7	CAWTLRTGAPYEQYF	TGTGCCTGGACCCTAAGGACAGGGGCCCCCTACGAGCAGTACTTC
TRBV30	.	.	TRBJ2-2	CAWLTGLRTGELFF	TGTGCCTGGCTAACAGGTCTTCGAACCGGGGAGCTGTTTTTT
TRBV4-2	TRBD1	.	TRBJ2-6	CASRRSGTGGSGANVLTF	TGTGCCAGCAGGAGGTCTGGGACAGGGGGCTCTGGGGCCAACGTCCTGACTTTC
TRBV11-2	TRBD1	many	TRBJ1-1	CASSLIDRGVGNTEAFF	TGTGCCAGCAGCTTAATTGACAGGGGTGTGGGGAACACTGAAGCTTTCTTT
TRBV27	.	.	TRBJ2-7	CASSDGDTYEQYF	TGTGCCAGCAGTGATGGTGATACCTACGAGCAGTACTTC
TRBV25-1	.	.	TRBJ1-3	CASSQRTRGLVDTIYF	TGTGCCAGCAGTCAACGTACACGGGGGCTCGTGGACACCATATATTTT
TRBV4-2	.	once	TRBJ2-1	CASSQDPRHNEQFF	TGTGCCAGCAGCCAAGATCCTAGGCACAATGAGCAGTTCTTC
TRBV7-2	TRBD2	.	TRBJ2-3	CASSLVLTSGYTDTQYF	TGTGCCAGCAGCTTAGTTCTGACTAGCGGTTACACAGATACGCAGTATTTT
TRBV7-3	.	.	TRBJ1-2	CASSLTPGNYGYTF	TGTGCCAGCAGCTTAACGCCAGGGAACTATGGCTACACCTTC
TRBV7-2	.	.	TRBJ1-2	CASSSTGTQLGGYTF	TGTGCCAGCAGCTCCACCGGGACACAGCTGGGGGGCTACACCTTC
TRBV10-3	.	.	TRBJ1-2	CAIHSNYGYTF	TGTGCCATTCACAGTAACTATGGCTACACCTTC